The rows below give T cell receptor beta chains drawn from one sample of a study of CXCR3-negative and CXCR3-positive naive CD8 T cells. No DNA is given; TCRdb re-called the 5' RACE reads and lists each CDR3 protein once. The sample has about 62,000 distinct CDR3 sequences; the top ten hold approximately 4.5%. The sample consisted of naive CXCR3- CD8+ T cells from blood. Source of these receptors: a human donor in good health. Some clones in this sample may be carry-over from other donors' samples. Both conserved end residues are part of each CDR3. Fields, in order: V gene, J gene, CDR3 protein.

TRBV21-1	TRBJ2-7	CASSNQGSRYGEQYF
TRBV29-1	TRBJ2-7	CSVDGTGNYEQYF
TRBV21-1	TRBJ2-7	CASSKVIGRRLYEQYF
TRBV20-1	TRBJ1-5	CSATTGNQPQHF
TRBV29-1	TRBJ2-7	CSVWTGDYEQYF
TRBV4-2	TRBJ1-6	CASSQVVNSPLHF
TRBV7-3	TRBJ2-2	CASSFPGNTGELFF
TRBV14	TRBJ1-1	CASSLSTGGFTEAFF
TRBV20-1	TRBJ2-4	CSARDGPPSIKYF
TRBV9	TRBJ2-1	CASSLGVGETIGQFF
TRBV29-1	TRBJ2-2	CSVEAGSGELFF
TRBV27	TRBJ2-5	CASSLGQQETQYF
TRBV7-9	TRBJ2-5	CASSFSPSGGDPYQETQYF
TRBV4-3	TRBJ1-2	CASSQDFGTVNYGYTF
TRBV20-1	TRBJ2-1	CSARPPIAPGTSFYNEQFF
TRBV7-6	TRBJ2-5	CASSPREGRLETQYF
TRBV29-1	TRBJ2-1	CSVDLASYTEQFF
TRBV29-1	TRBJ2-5	CSVQGSETQYF
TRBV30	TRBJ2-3	CAWSGGSGGQADTQYF
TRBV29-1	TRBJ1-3	CSVGQGTGNTIYF
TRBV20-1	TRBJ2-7	CSARELAGAYYEQYF
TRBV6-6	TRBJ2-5	CASSYSSETQYF
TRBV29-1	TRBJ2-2	CSVVSGGSNTGELFF
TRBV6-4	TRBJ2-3	CASSEETGGGTDTQYF
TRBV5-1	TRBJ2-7	CASSPGQNSYEQYF
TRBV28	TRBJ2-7	CASGTGAGEQYF
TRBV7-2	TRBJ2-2	CASSLILLAVNTGELFF
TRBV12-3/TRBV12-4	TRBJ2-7	CASSLLAAYEQYF
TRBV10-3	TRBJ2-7	CAISEEGWEQYF
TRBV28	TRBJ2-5	CASSLRGLAGRETQYF
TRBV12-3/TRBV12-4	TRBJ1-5	CASSPLGGQPQHF
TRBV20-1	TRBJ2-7	CSATDRGSSSYEQYF
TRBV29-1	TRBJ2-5	CSVEGEEGFQYF
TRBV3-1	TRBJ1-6	CASSQRSEGLRSPLHF
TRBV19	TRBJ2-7	CASSSQGADEQYF
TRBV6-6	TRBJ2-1	CASSYEGAYNEQFF
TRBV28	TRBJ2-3	CASSPTRGGGVTDTQYF
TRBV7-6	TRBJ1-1	CASSLGTENTEAFF
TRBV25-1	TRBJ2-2	CASSEYYQGANTGELFF
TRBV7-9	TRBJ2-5	CASNWGTGGGRGETQYF
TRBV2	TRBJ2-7	CASGLAGGDPEQYF
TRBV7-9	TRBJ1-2	CASSFGANGYTF
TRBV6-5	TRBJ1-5	CASSAQGSNQPQHF
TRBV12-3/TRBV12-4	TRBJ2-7	CASSLKGTGVDVDEQYF
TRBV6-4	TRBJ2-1	CASSEREGPNEQFF
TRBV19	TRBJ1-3	CASSIEDGSGTIYF
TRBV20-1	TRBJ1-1	CSAVDIKNTEAFF